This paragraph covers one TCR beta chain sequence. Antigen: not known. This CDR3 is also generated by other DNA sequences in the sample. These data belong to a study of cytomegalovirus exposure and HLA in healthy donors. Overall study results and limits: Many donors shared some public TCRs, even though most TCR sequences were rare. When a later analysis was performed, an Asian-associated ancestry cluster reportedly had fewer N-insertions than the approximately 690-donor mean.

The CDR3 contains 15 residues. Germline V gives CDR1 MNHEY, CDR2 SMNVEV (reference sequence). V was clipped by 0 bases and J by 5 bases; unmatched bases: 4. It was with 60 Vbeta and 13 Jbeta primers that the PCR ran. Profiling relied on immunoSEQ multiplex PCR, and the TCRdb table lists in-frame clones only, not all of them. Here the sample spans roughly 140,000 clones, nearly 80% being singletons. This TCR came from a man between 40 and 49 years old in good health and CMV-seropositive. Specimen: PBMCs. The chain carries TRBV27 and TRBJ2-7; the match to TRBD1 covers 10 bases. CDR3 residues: CASSLSRDRGHEQYF. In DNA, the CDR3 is TGTGCCAGCAGTTTATCGAGGGACAGGGGCCACGAGCAGTACTTC.